This entry lists 6 T cell receptor beta chains sequenced from one sample in a study of blood T cell repertoires in COVID-19. Sequencing was performed with immunoSEQ multiplex PCR; in TCRdb, only in-frame clones are kept and a portion is missing. This sample has fewer than 200,000 clones; 80% to 90% occur once, and the top ten carry roughly 1%. The sequenced sample consisted of peripheral blood. The receptors were sampled from a man aged 35 to 55 with acute or convalescent COVID-19.

The rearrangement links TRBV6-4 to TRBJ2-3; 9 bases align to TRBD2. In germline, CDR1 is MRHNA, CDR2 SNTAGT. The CDR3 totals 16 residues. J was trimmed by 1 base and V by 2 bases; bases with no gene match: 4. CDR3 sequence reads: CASSDRRGGGTDTQYF. CDR3 sequence (DNA): TGTGCCAGCAGTGACAGGCGGGGGGGTGGCACAGATACGCAGTATTTT.

The chain employs TRBV9 and TRBJ2-3; 8 nucleotides agree with TRBD1. From germline, CDR1 is SGDLS and CDR2 YYNGEE. Trimming cost V 3 bases and J 2 bases; bases outside gene matches: 8. The CDR3 extends over 16 amino acids. Written as DNA, the CDR3 is TGTGCCAGCAGCGGCGGCGACAGGGGCTTCACAGATACGCAGTATTTT. Residues: CASSGGDRGFTDTQYF.

The chain is built from TRBV4-1 and TRBJ1-5; 7 nucleotides line up with TRBD1. CDR1 is MGHRA, CDR2 YSYEKL, per germline. Trimming at V came to 1 base and at J to 2 bases, leaving 8 bases not matched to a gene. The CDR3 spans 17 residues. Here the CDR3 reads CASSQGAGGRGNQPQHF. CDR3 nucleotides: TGCGCCAGCAGCCAAGGGGCAGGGGGTCGGGGCAATCAGCCCCAGCATTTT.

This clone was picked up many times. The genes are TRBV5-4 and TRBJ2-2; D may be TRBD2 (5 bases). V was pared by 1 base and J by 4 bases, with 14 bases between. This CDR3 region has 16 residues. Germline V gene data show CDR1 as SGHNT and CDR2 as YYREEE (reference sequence). CDR3 residues: CASSLFGEGLTGELFF. The CDR3 DNA is TGTGCCAGCAGCTTGTTCGGGGAAGGGCTCACCGGGGAGCTGTTTTTT.

The V gene is TRBV11-2, the J gene TRBJ2-3; 9 nucleotides align to TRBD1. V lost 6 bases and J lost 13; bases outside the gene matches: 8. There are 12 residues in the CDR3. CDR1 is SGHAT, CDR2 FQNNGV, per germline. This CDR3 reads CASRGTGPLEYF. The DNA of the CDR3 is TGTGCCAGCAGGGGGACAGGGCCATTAGAGTATTTT.

The chain carries TRBV5-1 and TRBJ1-4; D is undetermined. Germline CDR1 SGHRS, CDR2 YFSETQ. CDR3 length: 13 amino acids. The V and J ends lost 1 base and 8 bases respectively, with 9 bases between them. CDR3 nucleotides: TGCGCCAGCAGCTTGCGCGGTGAAGAAAAACTGTTTTTT. This gives the protein CASSLRGEEKLFF. The full variable domain, its missing parts supplied by reference TRBV5-1 and TRBJ1-4, is KAGVTQTPRYLIKTRGQQVTLSCSPISGHRSVSWYQQTPGQGLQFLFEYFSETQRNKGNFPGRFSGRQFSNSRSEMNVSTLELGDSALYLCASSLRGEEKLFFGSGTQLSVL.